The rows below give T cell receptor beta chains drawn from one sample of a study of T cells in Graves' hyperthyroidism and ophthalmopathy. TCRdb recomputed calls from the multiplex PCR reads with MiXCR, one row per CDR3 protein. The table lists approximately 330,000 distinct CDR3 sequences, around 15% of them singletons. The sequenced material came from blood. These receptors originate from a woman in her 40s with Graves' ophthalmopathy. Each CDR3 is given with its conserved first and last residue. A D gene is named only where the DNA matches it firmly. Clone size, where shown, is once, few, many, or a class for clones that have expanded.

D,size,V,J,CDR3,DNA
.,.,TRBV11-2,TRBJ2-6,CASSLTLSGANVLTF,TGTGCCAGCAGCTTAACCCTCTCTGGGGCCAACGTCCTGACTTTC
TRBD1,many,TRBV7-6,TRBJ2-1,CASSFSYPGQGADEQFF,TGTGCCAGCAGCTTCTCATACCCGGGACAGGGGGCCGATGAGCAGTTCTTC
TRBD2,.,TRBV3-1,TRBJ2-7,CASSQDLRLAVEQYF,TGTGCCAGCAGCCAAGATCTGAGACTAGCGGTAGAGCAGTACTTC
.,many,TRBV2,TRBJ1-3,CASSQNRAGVGNTIYF,TGTGCCAGCAGTCAAAACAGGGCGGGAGTTGGAAACACCATATATTTT
.,many,TRBV14,TRBJ1-4,CASSQDWGWDEKLFF,TGTGCCAGCAGCCAAGATTGGGGATGGGACGAAAAACTGTTTTTT
TRBD2,few,TRBV29-1,TRBJ2-5,CSATGLAGFQETQYF,TGCAGTGCGACGGGGCTAGCGGGGTTTCAAGAGACCCAGTACTTC
.,many,TRBV7-9,TRBJ1-1,CASSLREAEAFF,TGTGCCAGCAGCTTACGGGAGGCTGAAGCTTTCTTT
.,many,TRBV2,TRBJ1-2,CASRDGPSYGYTF,TGTGCCAGCAGGGACGGTCCGTCCTATGGCTACACCTTC
.,many,TRBV7-8,TRBJ2-5,CASSYPTSRQETQYF,TGTGCCAGCAGCTACCCGACTAGTCGGCAAGAGACCCAGTACTTC
TRBD1,many,TRBV2,TRBJ1-1,CASNHRTGPTEAFF,TGTGCCAGCAATCACCGGACAGGACCCACTGAAGCTTTCTTT
.,.,TRBV7-9,TRBJ2-1,CASSLRMRDRGSSYNEQFF,TGTGCCAGCAGCTTGAGGATGCGCGATCGGGGAAGCTCCTACAATGAGCAGTTCTTC
TRBD2,many,TRBV20-1,TRBJ2-1,CSARNSGDNEQFF,TGCAGTGCTAGGAACAGCGGGGACAATGAGCAGTTCTTC
.,many,TRBV6-1,TRBJ1-4,CASSHGQGVEKLFF,TGTGCCAGCAGTCACGGGCAGGGAGTAGAAAAACTGTTTTTT
.,many,TRBV5-5,TRBJ1-6,CASSLEQNSPLHF,TGTGCCAGCAGCTTGGAACAGAATTCACCCCTCCACTTT
.,.,TRBV9,TRBJ2-1,CASSPSQTEIHNEQFF,TGTGCCAGCAGCCCCTCTCAGACAGAGATCCACAATGAGCAGTTCTTC
.,few,TRBV5-4,TRBJ1-1,CASSSPRGSMAEAFF,TGTGCCAGCAGTTCCCCTCGGGGGAGTATGGCTGAAGCTTTCTTT
TRBD1,.,TRBV6-5,TRBJ1-6,CASSYLTRGPESSYNSPLHF,TGTGCCAGCAGTTACCTCACCAGGGGGCCGGAAAGCTCCTATAATTCACCCCTCCACTTT
.,.,TRBV6-1,TRBJ1-2,CASSVTASPRGYTF,TGTGCCAGCAGTGTTACAGCCTCCCCGCGGGGCTACACCTTC